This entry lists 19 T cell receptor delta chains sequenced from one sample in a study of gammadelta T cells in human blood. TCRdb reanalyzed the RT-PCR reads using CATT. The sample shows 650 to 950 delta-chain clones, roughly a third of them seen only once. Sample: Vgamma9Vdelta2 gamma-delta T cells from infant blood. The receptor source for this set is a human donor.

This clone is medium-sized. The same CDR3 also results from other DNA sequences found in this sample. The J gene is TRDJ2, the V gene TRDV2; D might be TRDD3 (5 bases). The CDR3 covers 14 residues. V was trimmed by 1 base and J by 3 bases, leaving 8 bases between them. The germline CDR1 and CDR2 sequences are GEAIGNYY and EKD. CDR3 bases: TGTGCCTGTGACACATGGGGAATGACAGCACAACTCTTCTTT. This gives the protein CACDTWGMTAQLFF.

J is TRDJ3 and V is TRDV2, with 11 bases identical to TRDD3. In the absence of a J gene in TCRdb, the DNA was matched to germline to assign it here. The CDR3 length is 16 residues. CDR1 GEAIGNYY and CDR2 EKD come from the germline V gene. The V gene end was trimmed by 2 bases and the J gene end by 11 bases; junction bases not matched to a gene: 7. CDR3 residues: CACDILGDIKARQMFF. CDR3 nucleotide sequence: TGTGCCTGTGACATACTGGGGGATATAAAGGCCCGACAGATGTTTTTC.

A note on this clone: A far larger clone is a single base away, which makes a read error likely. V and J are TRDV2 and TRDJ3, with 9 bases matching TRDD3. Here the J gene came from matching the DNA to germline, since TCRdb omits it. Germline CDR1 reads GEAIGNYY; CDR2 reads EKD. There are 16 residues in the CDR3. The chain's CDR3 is CASDWGSSWDTRQMFF. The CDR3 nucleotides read TGTGCCTCTGACTGGGGGAGCTCCTGGGACACCCGACAGATGTTTTTC.

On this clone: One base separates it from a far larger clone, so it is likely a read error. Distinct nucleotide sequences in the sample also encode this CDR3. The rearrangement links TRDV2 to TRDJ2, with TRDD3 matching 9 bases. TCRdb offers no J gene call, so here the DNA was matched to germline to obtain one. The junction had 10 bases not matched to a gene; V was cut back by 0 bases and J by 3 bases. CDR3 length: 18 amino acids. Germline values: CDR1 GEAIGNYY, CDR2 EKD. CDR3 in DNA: TGTGCCTGTGACACCCTTACGGGGGGATACTCTCTGACAGCACAACTCTTCTTT. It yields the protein CACDTLTGGYSLTAQLFF.

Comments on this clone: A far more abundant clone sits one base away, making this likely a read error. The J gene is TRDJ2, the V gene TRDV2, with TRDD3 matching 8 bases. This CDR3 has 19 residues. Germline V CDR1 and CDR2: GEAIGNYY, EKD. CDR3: CAWDTVLGASNLLTAQLFF. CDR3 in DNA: TGTGCCTGGGACACCGTACTGGGGGCCTCCAATCTCTTGACAGCACAACTCTTCTTT.

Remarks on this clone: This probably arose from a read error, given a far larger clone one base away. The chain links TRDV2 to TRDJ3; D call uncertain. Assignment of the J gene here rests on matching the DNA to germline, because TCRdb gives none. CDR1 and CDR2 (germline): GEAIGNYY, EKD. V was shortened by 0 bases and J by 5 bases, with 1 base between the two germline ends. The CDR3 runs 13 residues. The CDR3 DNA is TGTGCCTGTGACACCAGGGACACCCGACAGATGTTTTTC. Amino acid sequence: CACDTRDTRQMFF.

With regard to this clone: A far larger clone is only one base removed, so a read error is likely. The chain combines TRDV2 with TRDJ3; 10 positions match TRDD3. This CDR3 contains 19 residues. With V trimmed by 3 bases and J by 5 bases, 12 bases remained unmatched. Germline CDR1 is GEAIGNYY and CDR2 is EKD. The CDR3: CACDPVGSGGYRDTRQMFF. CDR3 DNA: TGTGCCTGTGACCCCGTTGGGAGTGGGGGATACCGGGACACCCGACAGATGTTTTTC.

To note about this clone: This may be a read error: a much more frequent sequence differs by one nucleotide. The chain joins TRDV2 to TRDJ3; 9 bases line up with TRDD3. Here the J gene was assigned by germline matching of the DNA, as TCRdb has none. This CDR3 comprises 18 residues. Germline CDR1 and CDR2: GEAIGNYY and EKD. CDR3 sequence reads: CACDILGESSWGTRQMFF. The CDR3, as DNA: TGTGCCTGTGACATACTGGGGGAAAGCTCCTGGGGCACCCGACAGATGTTTTTC.

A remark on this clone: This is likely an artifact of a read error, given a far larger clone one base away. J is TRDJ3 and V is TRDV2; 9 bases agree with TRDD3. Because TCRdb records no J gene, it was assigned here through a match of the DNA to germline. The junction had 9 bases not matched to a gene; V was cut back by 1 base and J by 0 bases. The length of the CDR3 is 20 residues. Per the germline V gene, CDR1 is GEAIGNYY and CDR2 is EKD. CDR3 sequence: CACDTVWGITSSWDTRQMFF. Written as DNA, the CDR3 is TGTGCCTGTGACACGGTCTGGGGGATCACCAGCTCCTGGGACACCCGACAGATGTTTTTC.

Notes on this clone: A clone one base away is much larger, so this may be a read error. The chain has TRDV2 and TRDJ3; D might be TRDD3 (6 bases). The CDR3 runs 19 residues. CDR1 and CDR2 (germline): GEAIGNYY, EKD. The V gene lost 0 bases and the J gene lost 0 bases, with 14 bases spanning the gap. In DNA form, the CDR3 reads TGTGCCTGTGACACCGGATGGGGGGGAGACTCCTGGGACACCCGACAGATGTTTTTC. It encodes CACDTGWGGDSWDTRQMFF.

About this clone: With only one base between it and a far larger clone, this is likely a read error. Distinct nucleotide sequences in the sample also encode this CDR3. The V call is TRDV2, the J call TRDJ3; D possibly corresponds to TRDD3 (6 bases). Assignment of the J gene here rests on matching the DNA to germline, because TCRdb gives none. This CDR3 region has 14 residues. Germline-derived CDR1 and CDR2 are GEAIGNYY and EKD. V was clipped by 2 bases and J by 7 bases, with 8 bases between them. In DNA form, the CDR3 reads TGTGCCTGTGACATACTGGGAGACACCCGACAGATGTTTTTC. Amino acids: CACDILGDTRQMFF.

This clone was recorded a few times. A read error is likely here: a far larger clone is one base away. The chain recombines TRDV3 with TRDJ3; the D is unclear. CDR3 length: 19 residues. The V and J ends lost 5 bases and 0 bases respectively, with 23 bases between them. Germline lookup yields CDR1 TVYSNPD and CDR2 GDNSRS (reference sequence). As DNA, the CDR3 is TGTGCCCCCGGAGCGGGGCCCCAGTCGAGCTCCTGGGACACCCGACAGATGTTTTTC. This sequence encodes CAPGAGPQSSSWDTRQMFF.

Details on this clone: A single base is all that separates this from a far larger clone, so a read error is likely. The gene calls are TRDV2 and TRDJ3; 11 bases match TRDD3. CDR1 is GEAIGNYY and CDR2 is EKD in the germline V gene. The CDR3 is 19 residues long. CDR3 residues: CACDTVGDTLSWDPRQMFF. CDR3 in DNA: TGTGCCTGTGACACCGTGGGGGATACGCTCTCCTGGGACCCCCGACAGATGTTTTTC.

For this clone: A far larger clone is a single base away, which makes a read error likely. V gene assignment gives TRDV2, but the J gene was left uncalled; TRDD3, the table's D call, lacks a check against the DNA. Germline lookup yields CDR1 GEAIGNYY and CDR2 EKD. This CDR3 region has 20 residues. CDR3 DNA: TGTGCCTGTGACACCGTACTGGGGGCCGCGAGCTCCTGGGACACCCGACAGATGTTTTTT. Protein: CACDTVLGAASSWDTRQMFF.

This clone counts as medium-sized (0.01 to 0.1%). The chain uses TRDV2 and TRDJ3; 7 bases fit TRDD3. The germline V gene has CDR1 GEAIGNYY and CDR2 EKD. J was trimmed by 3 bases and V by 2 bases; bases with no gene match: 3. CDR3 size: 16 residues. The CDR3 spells CACDKRGYWDTRQMFF. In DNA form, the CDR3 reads TGTGCCTGTGACAAGAGGGGATACTGGGACACCCGACAGATGTTTTTC.

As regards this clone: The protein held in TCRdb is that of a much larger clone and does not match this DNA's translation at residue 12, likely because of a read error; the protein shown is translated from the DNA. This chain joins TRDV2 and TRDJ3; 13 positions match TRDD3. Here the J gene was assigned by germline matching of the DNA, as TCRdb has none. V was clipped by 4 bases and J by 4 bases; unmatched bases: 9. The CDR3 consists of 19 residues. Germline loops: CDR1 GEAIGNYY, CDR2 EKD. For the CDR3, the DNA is TGTGCCTGTGATCCCCTTACTGGGGGATACGATTGGGACACCCGACAGATGTTTTTC. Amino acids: CACDPLTGGYDWDTRQMFF.

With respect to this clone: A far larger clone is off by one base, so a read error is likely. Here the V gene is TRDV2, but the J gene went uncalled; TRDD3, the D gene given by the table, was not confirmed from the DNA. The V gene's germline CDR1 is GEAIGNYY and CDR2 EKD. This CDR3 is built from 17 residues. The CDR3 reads CACDYWGSSWDTRQMFF. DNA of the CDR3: TGTGCCTGTGACTACTGGGGGAGCTCCTGGGACACCCGACAGATGTTTTTT.

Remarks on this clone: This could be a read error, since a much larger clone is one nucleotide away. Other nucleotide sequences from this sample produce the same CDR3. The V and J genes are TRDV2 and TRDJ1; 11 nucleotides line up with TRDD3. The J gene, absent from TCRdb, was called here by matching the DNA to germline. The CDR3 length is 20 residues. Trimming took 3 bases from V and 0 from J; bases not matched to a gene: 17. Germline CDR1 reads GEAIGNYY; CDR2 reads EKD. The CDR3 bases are TGTGCCTGTGACTCAATTACTGGGGGATATGCGAGAGAGAACACCGATAAACTCATCTTT. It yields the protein CACDSITGGYARENTDKLIF.

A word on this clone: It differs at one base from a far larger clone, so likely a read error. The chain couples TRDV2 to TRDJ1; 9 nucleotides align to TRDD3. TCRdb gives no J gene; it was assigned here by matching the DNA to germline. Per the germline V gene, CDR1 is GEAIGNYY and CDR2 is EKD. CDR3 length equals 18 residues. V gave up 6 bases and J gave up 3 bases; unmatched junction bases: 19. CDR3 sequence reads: CACFSLLGDNSYPDKLIF. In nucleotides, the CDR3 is TGTGCCTGTTTTTCTCTACTGGGGGACAACTCCTACCCCGATAAACTCATCTTT.